The next 16 T cell receptor beta chains were all read from a single sample in a study of T cells in Graves' hyperthyroidism and ophthalmopathy. Amplification yielded TCR beta CDR3 regions, with RNA transcripts as the source. HTBI primers were used for first-round RT-PCR of the TCR CDR3. One entry per CDR3 protein results from TCRdb running MiXCR on the multiplex PCR reads. There are about 690,000 distinct CDR3 sequences in the sample; 15% to 20% occur only once, and roughly 16% lies in the top ten. Sequences were obtained from blood. Source of these receptors: a man between 45 and 60 years old with Graves' hyperthyroidism.

This clonotype showed up just a few times. The V call is TRBV19, the J call TRBJ2-3, with D perhaps assigned TRBD1 or TRBD2 (5 bases each). Germline V gene lookup returns CDR1 LNHDA and CDR2 SQIVND (reference sequence). Trimming took off 3 bases at V and 4 bases at J, with 8 bases between the two ends. This CDR3 contains 13 residues. The CDR3 DNA reads as TGTGCCAGTAGTATCATGGGGGCAGATACGCAGTATTTT. Protein product: CASSIMGADTQYF.

The V call is TRBV29-1, the J call TRBJ2-7; D is unresolved. The CDR3 spans 12 residues. The V end lost 4 bases, the J end lost 0 bases, and 7 bases lay between the germline ends. Per the germline V gene, CDR1 is SQVTM and CDR2 is ANQGSEA. Written as DNA, the CDR3 is TGCAGCGTTGTAGTGAACTCCTACGAGCAGTACTTC. Protein sequence: CSVVVNSYEQYF.

This clonotype was seen a handful of times. V gene TRBV30 combines with J gene TRBJ1-1, with D tentatively TRBD1 (5 bases). The length of the CDR3 is 14 residues. Per the germline V gene, CDR1 is GTSNPN and CDR2 is SVGIG (reference sequence). The ends were cut back, 2 bases at V and 2 bases at J, with 12 bases in the middle. The CDR3 spells CAWSYGTANTEAFF. DNA of the CDR3: TGTGCCTGGAGTTATGGGACTGCCAACACTGAAGCTTTCTTT.

This clonotype was observed a few times. The CDR3 loop reads CASSVPLELIPQETQYF. The CDR3 DNA is TGTGCCAGCAGCGTGCCCCTGGAGCTCATTCCTCAAGAGACCCAGTACTTC. The V call is TRBV9, the J call TRBJ2-5; D is undetermined. The CDR3 is 17 amino acids. CDR1 and CDR2 from the germline V gene are SGDLS and YYNGEE. V lost 2 bases to trimming and J lost 2 bases, with 19 bases between them. The full variable domain, with the rest looked up from reference TRBV9 and TRBJ2-5, is DSGVTQTPKHLITATGQRVTLRCSPRSGDLSVYWYQQSLDQGLQFLIQYYNGEERAKGNILERFSAQQFPDLHSELNLSSLELGDSALYFCASSVPLELIPQETQYFGPGTRLLVL.

J is TRBJ1-2 and V is TRBV9; 10 bases match TRBD1. Germline loops: CDR1 SGDLS, CDR2 YYNGEE. Unmatched junction bases numbered 6, after V lost 2 bases and J lost 8 bases. The CDR3 is 14 amino acids. CDR3 residues: CASSVRQGAGGYTF. The DNA of the CDR3 is TGTGCCAGCAGCGTCAGACAGGGGGCCGGGGGCTACACCTTC.

The table lists this clonotype with a few counts. The chain is built from TRBV19 and TRBJ2-5; D possibly corresponds to TRBD2 (5 bases). V was clipped by 5 bases and J by 5 bases, with 12 bases between them. The CDR3 consists of 13 residues. Germline V CDR1 and CDR2: LNHDA, SQIVND (reference sequence). CDR3 coding DNA: TGTGCCAGTAGTGTAAGGACTGTGGAGACCCAGTACTTC. It yields the protein CASSVRTVETQYF.

This rearrangement joins TRBV18 to TRBJ1-4, with TRBD1 identical over 10 bases. Looked up from germline, CDR1 is KGHSH and CDR2 is LQKENI. The length of the CDR3 is 14 residues. V trimming: 3 bases; J trimming: 8 bases; junction bases outside the gene matches: 3. For the CDR3, the DNA is TGTGCCAGCTCACCGGACAGGGGGGAGGAAAAACTGTTTTTT. Translated, it gives CASSPDRGEEKLFF.

This clonotype was seen a handful of times. The chain couples TRBV7-2 to TRBJ2-3, with 9 bases aligning to TRBD2. The V gene's germline CDR1 is SGHTA and CDR2 FQGNSA. The CDR3 loop spans 18 amino acids. The ends lost 5 bases at V and 4 bases at J; junction bases unmatched: 16. The chain's CDR3 is CASSIWTSVGGAPDTQYF. Here the CDR3 DNA reads TGTGCCAGCAGCATATGGACTAGCGTTGGGGGTGCACCAGATACGCAGTATTTT.

This clonotype was detected ten times or more. CDR3 sequence: CASSLRGGVRYEQYF. CDR3 nucleotide sequence: TGTGCCAGCAGTTTGCGAGGAGGGGTTCGCTACGAGCAGTACTTC. The V call is TRBV28, the J call TRBJ2-7; tentatively, D is TRBD2 (6 bases). The V gene lost 3 bases and the J gene lost 3 bases, with 15 bases spanning the gap. Germline assignment: CDR1 MDHEN and CDR2 SYDVKM. The CDR3 totals 15 residues.

J is TRBJ1-5 and V is TRBV12-3 or TRBV12-4, with TRBD1 identical over 7 bases. This CDR3 has 14 residues. The trim removed 5 bases at V and 6 bases at J, leaving 7 bases unmatched. CDR3: CASSGRQGGQPQHF. The DNA for the CDR3 is TGTGCCAGCAGTGGCAGACAGGGCGGTCAGCCCCAGCATTTT.

This clonotype was detected many times. Here the CDR3 reads CASSQGTETWGYTF. CDR3 nucleotides: TGTGCCAGCAGCCAAGGGACAGAAACTTGGGGCTACACCTTC. The V and J genes are TRBV14 and TRBJ1-2; a weak D match, TRBD1 (6 bases). V gave up 1 base and J gave up 8 bases, with 14 bases separating them. The CDR3 totals 14 residues. From germline, CDR1 is SGHDN and CDR2 FVKESK. Variable domain in full (rest from reference TRBV14 and TRBJ1-2): EAGVTQFPSHSVIEKGQTVTLRCDPISGHDNLYWYRRVMGKEIKFLLHFVKESKQDESGMPNNRFLAERTGGTYSTLKVQPAELEDSGVYFCASSQGTETWGYTFGSGTRLTVV.

As concerns this clonotype: One end of the junction fails to match germline, which may point to a read error. The rearrangement joins TRBV9 to TRBJ2-2, with 8 bases that match TRBD1. The CDR3 sequence is 16 residues long. Germline V gene sequence: CDR1 SGDLS, CDR2 YYNGEE. CDR3 residues: CACSAQGAGNTGELFF. The CDR3, as DNA: TGTGCCTGCAGCGCCCAGGGGGCGGGAAACACCGGGGAGCTGTTTTTT.

The CDR3 reads CASRSAGATYNEQFF. The CDR3 nucleotides read TGTGCCAGCAGGTCAGCGGGAGCGACCTACAATGAGCAGTTCTTC. This rearrangement joins TRBV6-1 to TRBJ2-1; 8 nucleotides align to TRBD2. Trimming at V came to 6 bases and at J to 2 bases, leaving 6 bases not matched to a gene. The CDR3 runs 15 residues. Per the germline V gene, CDR1 is MNHNS and CDR2 is SASEGT.

This clonotype was counted only a few times. The rearrangement uses TRBV2 and TRBJ2-7; weak D call: TRBD2 (6 bases). Germline V CDR1 and CDR2: SNHLY, FYNNEI. The CDR3 extends over 15 amino acids. Trimming removed 5 bases from V and 3 bases from J, with 17 bases in between. The CDR3 DNA follows: TGTGCCAGCAGTCCTTATGGGGGAGCGGGCTACGAGCAGTACTTC. It is translated as CASSPYGGAGYEQYF.

This clonotype was observed many times. The rearrangement joins TRBV28 to TRBJ2-1; D is perhaps TRBD2 (6 bases). Per the germline V gene, CDR1 is MDHEN and CDR2 is SYDVKM. V was cut by 8 bases and J by 8 bases, with 16 bases left in between. This CDR3 comprises 13 residues. The chain's CDR3 is CASVGGGSHEQFF. The CDR3 region has the DNA TGTGCCAGCGTGGGGGGTGGTTCCCATGAGCAGTTCTTC. The variable domain in full, completed from reference TRBV28 and TRBJ2-1, reads DVKVTQSSRYLVKRTGEKVFLECVQDMDHENMFWYRQDPGLGLRLIYFSYDVKMKEKGDIPEGYSVSREKKERFSLILESASTNQTSMYLCASVGGGSHEQFFGPGTRLTVL.

This clonotype was found many times. The chain couples TRBV11-2 to TRBJ2-7; 9 bases line up with TRBD1. CDR1 SGHAT and CDR2 FQNNGV come from the germline V gene. The length of the CDR3 is 15 residues. V shed 6 bases and J 2 bases; nucleotides not matched to a gene: 8. The CDR3 region is CASSLRDRATYEQYF. The CDR3 bases are TGTGCCAGCAGTTTAAGGGACAGGGCTACCTACGAGCAGTACTTC. The full variable domain, rest sourced from reference TRBV11-2 and TRBJ2-7, is EAGVAQSPRYKIIEKRQSVAFWCNPISGHATLYWYQQILGQGPKLLIQFQNNGVVDDSQLPKDRFSAERLKGVDSTLKIQPAKLEDSAVYLCASSLRDRATYEQYFGPGTRLTVT.